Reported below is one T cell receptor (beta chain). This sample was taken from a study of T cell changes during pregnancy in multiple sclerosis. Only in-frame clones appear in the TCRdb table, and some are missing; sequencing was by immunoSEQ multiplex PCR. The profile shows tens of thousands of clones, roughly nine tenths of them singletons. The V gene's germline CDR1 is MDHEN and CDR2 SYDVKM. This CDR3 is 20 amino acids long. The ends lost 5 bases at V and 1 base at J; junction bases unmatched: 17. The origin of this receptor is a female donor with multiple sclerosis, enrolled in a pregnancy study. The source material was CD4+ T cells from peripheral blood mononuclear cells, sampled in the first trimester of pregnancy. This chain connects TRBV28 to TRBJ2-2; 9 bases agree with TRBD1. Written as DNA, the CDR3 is TGTGCCAGCAGTCCAATTTACCAGGGGACAGGGCTTAAGAACACCGGGGAGCTGTTTTTT. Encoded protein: CASSPIYQGTGLKNTGELFF.